This entry describes one T cell receptor (beta chain). This specimen comes from a study of control samples from healthy donors and cancer patients. V lost 0 bases to trimming and J lost 7 bases, with 16 bases between them. This CDR3 comprises 16 residues. The V gene's germline CDR1 is MNHEY and CDR2 SVGAGI. The method was immunoSEQ multiplex PCR; TCRdb's version includes in-frame clones alone and lacks a portion of them. The table includes about 160,000 clones, roughly 89% detected once. Material for sequencing was blood. The TCR comes from a man aged 25-40 years in good health. This chain links TRBV6-5 with TRBJ1-3, with D perhaps TRBD1 (5 bases). The DNA for the CDR3 is TGTGCCAGCAGTTACTCGACGTCTTCCGGGGGTAACACCATATATTTT. This sequence encodes CASSYSTSSGGNTIYF.